The 13 T cell receptor beta chains given below trace back to one sample, sequenced in a study of T cell responses to AZD1222 COVID-19 vaccine. Assay used: immunoSEQ multiplex PCR; TCRdb lists only in-frame clones, some missing. The repertoire holds 100,000 to 150,000 clones, with about 87% as singletons. The sequences come from peripheral blood, collected on day 0 of AZD1222 vaccination. Receptors originate from an adult in good health.

V gene TRBV4-3 combines with J gene TRBJ2-2, with 8 bases lining up with TRBD2. The CDR3 has 17 residues. Germline V gene lookup returns CDR1 LGHNA and CDR2 YSLEER. V lost 3 bases to trimming and J lost 0 bases; unmatched junction nucleotides: 6. CDR3 DNA sequence: TGCGCCAGCAGCCACAATAGCGGGGCCCCGAACACCGGGGAGCTGTTTTTT. Translating it yields CASSHNSGAPNTGELFF.

The chain couples TRBV11-2 to TRBJ1-3; 7 positions match TRBD1. The CDR3 sequence is 17 residues long. After removal of 6 bases from V and 0 bases from J, the junction contained 11 bases not matched to a gene. Germline V CDR1 and CDR2: SGHAT, FQNNGV. In DNA, the CDR3 is TGTGCCAGCAGTCCAACCGGGACAGCATTCTCTGGAAACACCATATATTTT. As protein: CASSPTGTAFSGNTIYF.

This clone was observed a single time. V is TRBV28 and J is TRBJ1-2, with TRBD1 as a possible D gene (5 bases). CDR1 is MDHEN, CDR2 SYDVKM, per germline. V lost 9 bases and J lost 5, with 22 bases in between. This CDR3 region has 15 residues. As DNA, the CDR3 is TGTGCCAGTGACAATCGCGGGGGTCGGAAATATGGCTACACCTTC. It specifies CASDNRGGRKYGYTF.

The rearrangement links TRBV11-2 to TRBJ1-5, with unresolved D. The CDR3 sequence is 15 residues long. Trimming pared 5 bases from V and 5 bases from J, leaving 16 bases between. The V gene's germline CDR1 is SGHAT and CDR2 FQNNGV. CDR3 region: CASSLMGGLDQPQHF. The CDR3 coding sequence is TGTGCCAGCAGCCTAATGGGTGGACTGGATCAGCCCCAGCATTTT.

This clone has only one observation. The chain employs TRBV27 and TRBJ1-6; 8 nucleotides match TRBD1. The CDR3 runs 14 residues. Germline V gene data show CDR1 as MNHEY and CDR2 as SMNVEV (reference sequence). V shed 3 bases, J shed 7 bases, and the junction held 2 bases outside the gene matches. The CDR3 region has the DNA TGTGCCAGCAGTTTGGACAGGGTGAATTCACCCCTCCACTTT. Amino acids: CASSLDRVNSPLHF.

The chain links TRBV6-5 to TRBJ1-3; TRBD1 agrees at 8 bases. The CDR3 sequence is 15 residues long. V shed 6 bases and J 0 bases; nucleotides not matched to a gene: 4. Germline V gene lookup returns CDR1 MNHEY and CDR2 SVGAGI. CDR3 residues: CASRRTGNSGNTIYF. The CDR3 DNA is TGTGCCAGCAGGCGGACAGGGAACTCTGGAAACACCATATATTTT.

The rearrangement joins TRBV27 to TRBJ2-7; D is uncertain. Trimming shortened V by 5 bases and J by 4 bases, and 15 bases separated the two germline ends. The length of the CDR3 is 14 residues. CDR1 MNHEY and CDR2 SMNVEV come from the germline V gene (reference sequence). CDR3 DNA sequence: TGTGCCAGCAGTGATGACCCCAATGGGTACGAGCAGTACTTC. Amino acids: CASSDDPNGYEQYF.

This clone was found a few times. The V and J genes are TRBV15 and TRBJ1-1; possible D gene TRBD1, 5 bases. Trimming stripped 0 bases from V and 4 bases from J, with 12 bases between. Germline CDR1 is LNHNV and CDR2 is YYDKDF (reference sequence). The length of the CDR3 is 15 residues. CDR3 residues: CATSRDRGGPTEAFF. The DNA for the CDR3 is TGTGCCACCAGCAGAGATCGGGGGGGACCCACTGAAGCTTTCTTT.

This chain links TRBV10-3 with TRBJ2-6; perhaps TRBD2 as D (5 bases). The V and J ends lost 3 bases and 1 base respectively, with 13 bases between them. CDR3 length: 17 residues. Germline V gives CDR1 ENHRY, CDR2 SYGVKD. The CDR3 loop reads CAISDAPRVSGANVLTF. The CDR3 DNA sequence: TGTGCCATCAGTGACGCTCCGAGGGTTTCTGGGGCCAACGTCCTGACTTTC.

This clone appeared once. This chain joins TRBV7-2 and TRBJ1-5; 7 positions agree with TRBD1. This CDR3 spans 15 amino acids. Germline CDR1 is SGHTA and CDR2 is FQGNSA. J lost 5 bases, V lost 1 base, and 5 bases had no gene match. CDR3 bases: TGTGCCAGCAGCTTAGAGGGAAGGGGGCATCAGCCCCAGCATTTT. This encodes CASSLEGRGHQPQHF.

This chain joins TRBV29-1 and TRBJ1-5; 9 nucleotides line up with TRBD1. J gave up 6 bases and V 4 bases, and 7 bases lay outside the gene matches. Germline CDR1 is SQVTM and CDR2 is ANQGSEA. The CDR3 has 14 residues. The CDR3 nucleotides read TGCAGCGTTGTTGAGACAGGGGGAATTCAGCCCCAGCATTTT. It specifies CSVVETGGIQPQHF.

The V gene is TRBV4-1, the J gene TRBJ1-5, with unresolved D. The V end lost 1 base, the J end lost 9 bases, and 10 bases lay between the germline ends. Germline lookup yields CDR1 MGHRA and CDR2 YSYEKL. The CDR3 is 13 residues long. The CDR3 region is CASSQVAPGPQHF. The CDR3 DNA reads TGCGCCAGCAGCCAAGTCGCCCCGGGGCCCCAGCATTTT.

The chain is built from TRBV18 and TRBJ1-2; 8 bases are a match to TRBD1. The CDR3 contains 15 residues. V lost 2 bases and J lost 4; bases outside the gene matches: 6. Germline lookup yields CDR1 KGHSH and CDR2 LQKENI. The CDR3 nucleotides are TGTGCCAGCTCACCAATGACAGGGGAGGGCTATGGCTACACCTTC. Protein product: CASSPMTGEGYGYTF.